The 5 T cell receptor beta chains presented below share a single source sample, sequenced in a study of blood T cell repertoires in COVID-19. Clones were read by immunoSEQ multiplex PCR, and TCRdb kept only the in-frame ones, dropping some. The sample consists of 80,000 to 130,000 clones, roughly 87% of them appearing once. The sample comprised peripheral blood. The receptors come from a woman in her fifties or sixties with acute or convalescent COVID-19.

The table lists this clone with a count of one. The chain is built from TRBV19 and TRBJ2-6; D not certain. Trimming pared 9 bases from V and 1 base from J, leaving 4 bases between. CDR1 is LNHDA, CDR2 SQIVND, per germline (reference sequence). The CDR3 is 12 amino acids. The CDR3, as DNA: TGTGCCAGCACTTCTGGGGCCAACGTCCTGACTTTC. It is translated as CASTSGANVLTF.

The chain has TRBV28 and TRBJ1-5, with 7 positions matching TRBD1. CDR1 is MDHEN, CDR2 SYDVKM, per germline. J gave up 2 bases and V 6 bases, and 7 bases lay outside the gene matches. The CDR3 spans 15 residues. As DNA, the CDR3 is TGTGCCAGCAGGTCGACAGGGCCCGGCAATCAGCCCCAGCATTTT. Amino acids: CASRSTGPGNQPQHF. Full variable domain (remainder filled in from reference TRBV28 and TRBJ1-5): DVKVTQSSRYLVKRTGEKVFLECVQDMDHENMFWYRQDPGLGLRLIYFSYDVKMKEKGDIPEGYSVSREKKERFSLILESASTNQTSMYLCASRSTGPGNQPQHFGDGTRLSIL.

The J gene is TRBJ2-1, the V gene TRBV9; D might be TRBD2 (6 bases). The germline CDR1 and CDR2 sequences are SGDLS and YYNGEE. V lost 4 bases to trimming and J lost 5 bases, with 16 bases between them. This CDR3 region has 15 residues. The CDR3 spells CASSTTGTRNNEQFF. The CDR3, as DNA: TGTGCCAGCAGCACCACCGGGACTCGCAACAATGAGCAGTTCTTC.

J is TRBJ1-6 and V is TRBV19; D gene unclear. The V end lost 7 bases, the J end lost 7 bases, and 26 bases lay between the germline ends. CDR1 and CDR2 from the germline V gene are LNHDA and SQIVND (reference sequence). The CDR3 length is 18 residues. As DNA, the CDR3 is TGTGCCAGTACCCCGGTGCGGGGAGACGGGGTGAGGAATTCACCCCTCCACTTT. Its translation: CASTPVRGDGVRNSPLHF.

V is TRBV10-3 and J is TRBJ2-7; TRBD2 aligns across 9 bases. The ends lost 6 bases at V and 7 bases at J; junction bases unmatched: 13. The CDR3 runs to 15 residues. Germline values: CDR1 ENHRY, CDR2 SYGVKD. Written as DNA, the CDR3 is TGTGCCATCAGCTCGGGACTAGCCGAAGCAGGGGAGCAGTACTTC. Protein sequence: CAISSGLAEAGEQYF.